The clone carrying this T cell receptor (beta chain) was recorded at least ten times. Its specificity is not known. The CDR3 has 15 amino acids. Trimming pared 5 bases from V and 3 bases from J, leaving 16 bases between. Germline V gene data show CDR1 as SEHNR and CDR2 as FQNEAQ (reference sequence). The sample comes from a study of identical twins. Study-level findings and limits: Abundant beta clonotypes from cord blood had fewer insertions, unlike memory repertoires, which showed none.

TCRdb recomputed calls from the 5' RACE reads with MiXCR, one row per CDR3 protein. The sample lists about 340,000 distinct CDR3 sequences, approximately 10% seen once, with under 9.5% in the top ten. Sample: naive T cells sorted from blood. The genes are TRBV7-9 and TRBJ1-1; a weak D match, TRBD1 (5 bases). This TCR derives from a woman aged 45 to 65 in good health. This CDR3 is CASSPGSNRDTEAFF. The CDR3 nucleotides are TGTGCCAGCAGCCCAGGGTCAAACCGGGACACTGAAGCTTTCTTT.